This TCR beta chain was sequenced for a study of vaccination and CD4 T cells after COVID-19. Trimming pared 4 bases from V and 4 bases from J, leaving 15 bases between. Per the germline V gene, CDR1 is SGHTS and CDR2 is YDEGEE. The CDR3 totals 15 residues. Noted treatment: approximately 11-day PBMC culture with coronavirus spike peptide pools or control peptides (ViraFEST assay). Before the COVID-19 pandemic (2011-2018), CD4+ T cells were obtained from the unexposed donor. An Oncomine TCR Beta short-read assay was used to sequence the DNA from cultured CD4+ T cells. After culture, CD4+ T cells served as the source for genomic DNA extraction. TCRdb reprocessed the PCR reads via MiXCR and lists one record per CDR3 protein. Here the sample spans over 9,000 distinct CDR3 sequences, 25% to 35% being singletons. As to this clonotype: No antigen is known for it.

The sequence came from a human donor in good health. Specimen: CD4+ T cells from blood, cultured in vitro. The chain recombines TRBV5-8 with TRBJ2-1, with unresolved D. CDR3 in DNA: TGTGCCAGCAGCCAAGATCCCGGGCCATACAATGAGCAGTTCTTC. Translation: CASSQDPGPYNEQFF.